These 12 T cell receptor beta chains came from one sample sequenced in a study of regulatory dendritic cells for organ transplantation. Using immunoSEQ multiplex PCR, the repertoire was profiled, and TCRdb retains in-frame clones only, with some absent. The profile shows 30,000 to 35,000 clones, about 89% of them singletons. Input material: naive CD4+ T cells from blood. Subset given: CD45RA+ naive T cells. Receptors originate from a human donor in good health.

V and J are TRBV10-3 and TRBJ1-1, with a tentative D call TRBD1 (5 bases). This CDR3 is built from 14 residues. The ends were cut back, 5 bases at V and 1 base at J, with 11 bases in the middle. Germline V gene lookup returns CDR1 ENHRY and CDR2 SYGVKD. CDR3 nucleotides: TGTGCCATCAGTACTGGGGGGGGGAACACTGAAGCTTTCTTT. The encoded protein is CAISTGGGNTEAFF.

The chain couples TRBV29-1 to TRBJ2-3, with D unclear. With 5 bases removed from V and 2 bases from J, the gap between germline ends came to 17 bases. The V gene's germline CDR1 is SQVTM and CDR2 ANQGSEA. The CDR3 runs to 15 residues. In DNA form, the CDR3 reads TGCAGCGTTCCAAGCTCCGTAGTCAACACAGATACGCAGTATTTT. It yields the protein CSVPSSVVNTDTQYF.

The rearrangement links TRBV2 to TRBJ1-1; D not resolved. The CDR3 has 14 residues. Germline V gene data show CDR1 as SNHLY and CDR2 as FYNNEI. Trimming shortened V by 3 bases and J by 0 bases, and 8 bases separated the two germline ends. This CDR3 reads CASSDNRMNTEAFF. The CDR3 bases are TGTGCCAGCAGTGACAACAGAATGAACACTGAAGCTTTCTTT.

CDR3 bases: TGTGCCAGCAGGGACAGGGGGCACACCGGGGAGCTGTTTTTT. It codes for CASRDRGHTGELFF. V usage is TRBV2 and J usage is TRBJ2-2; 11 positions agree with TRBD1. CDR1 and CDR2 (germline): SNHLY, FYNNEI. Trimming at V came to 6 bases and at J to 3 bases, leaving 0 bases not matched to a gene. The CDR3 runs 14 residues.

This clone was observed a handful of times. CDR3 region: CASTKLRQSDQPQHF. CDR3 coding DNA: TGTGCCAGCACCAAACTACGACAGTCGGATCAGCCCCAGCATTTT. V gene TRBV6-6 combines with J gene TRBJ1-5; tentative D call: TRBD1 (5 bases). Germline loops: CDR1 MNHNY, CDR2 SVGAGI (reference sequence). The CDR3 extends over 15 amino acids. Trimming shortened V by 7 bases and J by 5 bases, and 18 bases separated the two germline ends.

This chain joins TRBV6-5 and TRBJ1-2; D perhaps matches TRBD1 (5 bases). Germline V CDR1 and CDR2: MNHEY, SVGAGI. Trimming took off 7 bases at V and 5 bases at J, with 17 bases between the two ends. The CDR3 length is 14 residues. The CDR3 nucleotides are TGTGCCAGCAACCGGGGCGGCGGGGGGTATGGCTACACCTTC. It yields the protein CASNRGGGGYGYTF.

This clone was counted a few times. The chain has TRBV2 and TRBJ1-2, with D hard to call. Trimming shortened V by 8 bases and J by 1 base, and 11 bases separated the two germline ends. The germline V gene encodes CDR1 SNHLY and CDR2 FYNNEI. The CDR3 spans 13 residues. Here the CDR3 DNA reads TGTGCCAGCTTAGAAGGGTTTAACTATGGCTACACCTTC. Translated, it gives CASLEGFNYGYTF.

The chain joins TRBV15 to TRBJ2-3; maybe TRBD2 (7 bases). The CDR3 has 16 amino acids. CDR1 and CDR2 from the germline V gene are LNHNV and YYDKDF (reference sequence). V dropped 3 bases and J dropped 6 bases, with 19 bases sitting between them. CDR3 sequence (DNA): TGTGCCACCAGCAGTGACAAGAAGGGGGGGATGGATACGCAGTATTTT. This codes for CATSSDKKGGMDTQYF.

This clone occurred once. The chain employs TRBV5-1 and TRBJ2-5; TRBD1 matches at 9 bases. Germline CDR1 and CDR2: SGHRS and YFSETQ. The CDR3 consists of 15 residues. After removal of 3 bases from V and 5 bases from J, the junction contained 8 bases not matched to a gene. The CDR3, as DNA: TGCGCCAGCAGCTGGGCGGACAGGGGCGGCGAGACCCAGTACTTC. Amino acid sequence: CASSWADRGGETQYF.

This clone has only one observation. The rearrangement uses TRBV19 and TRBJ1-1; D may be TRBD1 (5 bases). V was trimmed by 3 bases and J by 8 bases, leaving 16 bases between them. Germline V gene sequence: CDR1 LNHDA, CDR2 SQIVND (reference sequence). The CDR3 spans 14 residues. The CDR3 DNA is TGTGCCAGTAGTATTCGAGGCGCAGGGATCGAAGCTTTCTTT. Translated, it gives CASSIRGAGIEAFF.

CDR3: CASGPDRRNEQFF. The CDR3 coding sequence is TGTGCCAGCGGCCCGGACAGAAGAAATGAGCAGTTCTTC. This chain links TRBV25-1 with TRBJ2-1; the D gene is possibly TRBD1 (6 bases). The germline V gene encodes CDR1 MGHDK and CDR2 SYGVNS. The V and J ends lost 8 bases and 7 bases respectively, with 15 bases between them. This CDR3 comprises 13 residues.

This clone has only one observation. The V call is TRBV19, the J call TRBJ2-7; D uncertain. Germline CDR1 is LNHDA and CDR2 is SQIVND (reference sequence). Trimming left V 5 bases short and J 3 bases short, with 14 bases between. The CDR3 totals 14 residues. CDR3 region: CASSYKGVLYEQYF. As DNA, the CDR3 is TGTGCCAGTAGTTATAAGGGCGTCCTCTACGAGCAGTACTTC. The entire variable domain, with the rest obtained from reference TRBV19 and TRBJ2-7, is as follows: DGGITQSPKYLFRKEGQNVTLSCEQNLNHDAMYWYRQDPGQGLRLIYYSQIVNDFQKGDIAEGYSVSREKKESFPLTVTSAQKNPTAFYLCASSYKGVLYEQYFGPGTRLTVT.